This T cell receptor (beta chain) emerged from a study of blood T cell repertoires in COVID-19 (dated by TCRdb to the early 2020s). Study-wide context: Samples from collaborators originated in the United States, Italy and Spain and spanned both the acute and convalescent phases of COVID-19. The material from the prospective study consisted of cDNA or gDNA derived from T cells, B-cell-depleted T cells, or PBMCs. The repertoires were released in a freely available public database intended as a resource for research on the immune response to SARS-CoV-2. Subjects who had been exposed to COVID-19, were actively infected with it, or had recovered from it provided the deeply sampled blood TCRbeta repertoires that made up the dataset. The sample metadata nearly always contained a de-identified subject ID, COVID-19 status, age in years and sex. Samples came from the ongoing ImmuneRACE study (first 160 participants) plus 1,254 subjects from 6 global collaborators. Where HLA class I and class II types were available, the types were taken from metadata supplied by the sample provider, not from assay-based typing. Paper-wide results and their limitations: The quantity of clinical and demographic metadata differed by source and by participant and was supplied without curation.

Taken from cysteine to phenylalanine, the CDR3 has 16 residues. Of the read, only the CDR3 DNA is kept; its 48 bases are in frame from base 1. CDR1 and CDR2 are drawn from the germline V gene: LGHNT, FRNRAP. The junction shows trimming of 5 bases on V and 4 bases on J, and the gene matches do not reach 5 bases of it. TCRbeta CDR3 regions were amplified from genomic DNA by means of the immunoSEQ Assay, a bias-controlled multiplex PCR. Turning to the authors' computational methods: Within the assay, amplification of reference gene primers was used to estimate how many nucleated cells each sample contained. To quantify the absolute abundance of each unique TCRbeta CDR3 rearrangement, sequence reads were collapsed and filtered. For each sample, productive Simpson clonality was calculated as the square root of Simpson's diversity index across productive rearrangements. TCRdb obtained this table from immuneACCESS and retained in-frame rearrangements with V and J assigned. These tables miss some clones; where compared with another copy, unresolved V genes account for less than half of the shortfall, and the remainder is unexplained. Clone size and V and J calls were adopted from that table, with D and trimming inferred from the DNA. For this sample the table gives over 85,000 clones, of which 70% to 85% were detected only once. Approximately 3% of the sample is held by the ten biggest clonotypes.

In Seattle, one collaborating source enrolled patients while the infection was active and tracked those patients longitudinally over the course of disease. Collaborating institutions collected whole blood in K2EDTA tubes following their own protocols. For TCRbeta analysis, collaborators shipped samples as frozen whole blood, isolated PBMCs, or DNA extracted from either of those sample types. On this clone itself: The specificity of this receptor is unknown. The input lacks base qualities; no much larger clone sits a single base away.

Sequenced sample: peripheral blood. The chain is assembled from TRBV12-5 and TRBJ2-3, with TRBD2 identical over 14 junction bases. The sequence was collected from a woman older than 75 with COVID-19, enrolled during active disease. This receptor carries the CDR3 CASGRGLAGGADTQYF. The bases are TGTGCTAGTGGTCGAGGACTAGCGGGAGGCGCAGATACGCAGTATTTT.